This entry describes one TCR beta chain. The data were produced by immunoSEQ multiplex PCR, yet TCRdb's version contains in-frame clones alone and is incomplete. Of over 80,000 clones listed, more than 70% are singletons. This sample is part of a study of OX40 agonist ivuxolimab in advanced cancers. About the study: Patients were given ivuxolimab, an antibody that agonizes OX40 (CD134). There were three patients with partial responses, one having hepatocellular carcinoma and two cutaneous melanoma. Males comprised roughly four fifths of the group, whose mean age was about 62 years (range about 23 to 80).

From germline, CDR1 is SGHNT and CDR2 YENEEA. The length of the CDR3 is 14 residues. V was shortened by 5 bases and J by 6 bases, with 14 bases between the two germline ends. The rearrangement uses TRBV11-3 and TRBJ2-1; D is undetermined. This receptor was taken from an adult with an advanced solid tumor such as melanoma, head and neck, liver or kidney cancer. The material was CD4+ or CD8+ T cells sorted from blood, obtained in a trial of the OX40 agonist ivuxolimab. The CDR3 bases are TGTGCCAGCAGCCAACACGCGATACGCAATGAGCAGTTCTTC. Translation gives CASSQHAIRNEQFF. Supplemented by reference TRBV11-3 and TRBJ2-1, the full variable domain reads EAGVVQSPRYKIIEKKQPVAFWCNPISGHNTLYWYLQNLGQGPELLIRYENEEAVDDSQLPKDRFSAERLKGVDSTLKIQPAELGDSAVYLCASSQHAIRNEQFFGPGTRLTVL.